This TCR beta chain was profiled in a study of CD8 T cells in ankylosing spondylitis. One entry per CDR3 protein results from TCRdb running MiXCR on the 5' RACE reads. The sample contains about 140,000 distinct CDR3 sequences, more than 5.5% of which appear only once. The table lists this clonotype with many counts. Sequenced sample: blood, either unsorted or a sorted T cell fraction (not recorded which). The sequence derives from a female donor with ankylosing spondylitis or in good health (not recorded which).

CDR3 nucleotide sequence: TGTGCCAGCAGTGAAGCCCTTGGGGGGGGGTTGAACACTGAAGCTTTCTTT. Amino acid sequence: CASSEALGGGLNTEAFF. This chain connects TRBV2 to TRBJ1-1, with D possibly being TRBD1 (5 bases). This CDR3 contains 17 residues. Germline V CDR1 and CDR2: SNHLY, FYNNEI. Trimming shortened V by 0 bases and J by 0 bases, and 14 bases separated the two germline ends.